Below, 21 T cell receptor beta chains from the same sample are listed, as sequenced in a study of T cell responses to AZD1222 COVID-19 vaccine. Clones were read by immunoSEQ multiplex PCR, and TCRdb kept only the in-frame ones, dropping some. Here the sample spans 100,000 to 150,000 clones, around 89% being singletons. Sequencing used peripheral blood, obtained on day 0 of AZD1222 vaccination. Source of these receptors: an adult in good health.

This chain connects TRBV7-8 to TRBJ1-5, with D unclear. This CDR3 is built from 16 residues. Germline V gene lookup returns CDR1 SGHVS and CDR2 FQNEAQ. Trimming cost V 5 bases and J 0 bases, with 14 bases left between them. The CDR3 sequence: CASSPGRLHSNQPQHF. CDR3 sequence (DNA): TGTGCCAGCAGCCCCGGGAGACTTCATAGCAATCAGCCCCAGCATTTT. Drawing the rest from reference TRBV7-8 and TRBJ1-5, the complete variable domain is GAGVSQSPRYKVAKRGQDVALRCDPISGHVSLFWYQQALGQGPEFLTYFQNEAQLDKSGLPSDRFFAERPEGSVSTLKIQRTQQEDSAVYLCASSPGRLHSNQPQHFGDGTRLSIL.

CDR3 amino acids: CASSPIVGGTEAFF. In nucleotides, the CDR3 is TGTGCCAGCTCACCGATCGTGGGGGGCACTGAAGCTTTCTTT. This chain connects TRBV18 to TRBJ1-1; TRBD1 is a possible D gene (5 bases). The germline V and J ends were trimmed by 3 bases and 4 bases, with 12 bases remaining between them. The germline gives CDR1 KGHSH, CDR2 LQKENI. This CDR3 region has 14 residues.

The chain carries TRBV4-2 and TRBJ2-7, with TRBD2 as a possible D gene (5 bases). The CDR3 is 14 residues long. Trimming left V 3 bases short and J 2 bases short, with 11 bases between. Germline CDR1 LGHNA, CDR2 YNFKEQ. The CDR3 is CASSHLLVPYEQYF. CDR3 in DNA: TGTGCCAGCAGCCACCTACTAGTTCCCTACGAGCAGTACTTC.

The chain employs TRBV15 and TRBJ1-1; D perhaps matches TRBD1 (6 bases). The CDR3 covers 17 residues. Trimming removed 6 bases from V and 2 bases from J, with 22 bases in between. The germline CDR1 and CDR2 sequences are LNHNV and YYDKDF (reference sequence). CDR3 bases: TGTGCCACCAGTCCTTTTAACCACAGGGTTGGAAACACTGAAGCTTTCTTT. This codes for CATSPFNHRVGNTEAFF.

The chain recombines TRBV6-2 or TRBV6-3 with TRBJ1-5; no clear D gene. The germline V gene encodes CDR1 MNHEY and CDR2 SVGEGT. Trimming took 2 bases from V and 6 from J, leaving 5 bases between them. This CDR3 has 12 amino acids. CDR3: CASSYPVQPQHF. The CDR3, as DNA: TGTGCCAGCAGTTACCCCGTTCAGCCCCAGCATTTT.

CDR3 sequence (DNA): TGTGCCAGTAGTACTACAGGGACTAGCGGAAGCTCCTACGAGCAGTACTTC. Translated, it gives CASSTTGTSGSSYEQYF. This sequence joins TRBV19 and TRBJ2-7, with TRBD2 identical over 11 bases. Germline lookup yields CDR1 LNHDA and CDR2 SQIVND (reference sequence). V lost 4 bases to trimming and J lost 0 bases; unmatched junction nucleotides: 8. The CDR3 contains 17 residues.

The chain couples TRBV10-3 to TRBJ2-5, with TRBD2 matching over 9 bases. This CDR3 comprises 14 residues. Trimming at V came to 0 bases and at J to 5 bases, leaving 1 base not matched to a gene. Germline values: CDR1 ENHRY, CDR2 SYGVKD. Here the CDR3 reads CAISESAGGETQYF. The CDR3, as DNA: TGTGCCATCAGTGAGTCGGCGGGAGGGGAGACCCAGTACTTC.

The CDR3 DNA sequence: TGTGCTAGTGGTTTGGTGCCATCCGCTTATGGCTACACCTTC. It is translated as CASGLVPSAYGYTF. The genes are TRBV12-5 and TRBJ1-2; D ambiguous. Trimming stripped 0 bases from V and 5 bases from J, with 10 bases between. This CDR3 spans 14 amino acids. The germline CDR1 and CDR2 sequences are LGHNT and FRNRAP. Using reference TRBV12-5 and TRBJ1-2 for the parts outside the CDR3, the full variable domain is DARVTQTPRHKVTEMGQEVTMRCQPILGHNTVFWYRQTMMQGLELLAYFRNRAPLDDSGMPKDRFSAEMPDATLATLKIQPSEPRDSAVYFCASGLVPSAYGYTFGSGTRLTVV.

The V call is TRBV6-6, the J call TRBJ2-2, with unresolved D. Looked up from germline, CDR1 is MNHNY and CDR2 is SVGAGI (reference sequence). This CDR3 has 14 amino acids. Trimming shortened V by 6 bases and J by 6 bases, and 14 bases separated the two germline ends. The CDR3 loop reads CASSSESFPGELFF. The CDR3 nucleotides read TGTGCCAGCAGCTCCGAGAGTTTCCCCGGGGAGCTGTTTTTT.

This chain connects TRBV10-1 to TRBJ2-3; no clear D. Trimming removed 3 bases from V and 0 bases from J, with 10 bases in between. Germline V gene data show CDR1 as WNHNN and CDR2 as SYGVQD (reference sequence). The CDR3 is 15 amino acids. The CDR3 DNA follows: TGCGCCAGCAGTGAAGAGGAGACTAGCACAGATACGCAGTATTTT. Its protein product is CASSEEETSTDTQYF.

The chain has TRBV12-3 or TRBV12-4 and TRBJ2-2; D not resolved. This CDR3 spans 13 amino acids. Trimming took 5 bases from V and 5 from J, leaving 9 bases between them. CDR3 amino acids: CASSVGRTGELFF. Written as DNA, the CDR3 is TGTGCCAGCAGTGTCGGAAGGACCGGGGAGCTGTTTTTT.

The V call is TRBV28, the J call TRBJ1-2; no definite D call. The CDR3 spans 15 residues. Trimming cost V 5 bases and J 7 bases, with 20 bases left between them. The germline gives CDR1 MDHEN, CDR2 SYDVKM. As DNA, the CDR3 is TGTGCCAGCAGTACACTCTCCCCGAGGCGAAGTGGCTACACCTTC. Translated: CASSTLSPRRSGYTF.

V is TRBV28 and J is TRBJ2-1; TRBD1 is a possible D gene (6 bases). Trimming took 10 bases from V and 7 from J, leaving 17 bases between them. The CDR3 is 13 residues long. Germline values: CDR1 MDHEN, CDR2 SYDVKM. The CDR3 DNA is TGTGCCAACGGAAACAGGGTAATGAATGAGCAGTTCTTC. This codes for CANGNRVMNEQFF.

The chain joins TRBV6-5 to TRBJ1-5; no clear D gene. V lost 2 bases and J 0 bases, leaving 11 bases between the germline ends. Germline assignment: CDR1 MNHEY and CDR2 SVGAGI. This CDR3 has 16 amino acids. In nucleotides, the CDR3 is TGTGCCAGCAGTTACCGGGCGCCTTATAGCAATCAGCCCCAGCATTTT. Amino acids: CASSYRAPYSNQPQHF.

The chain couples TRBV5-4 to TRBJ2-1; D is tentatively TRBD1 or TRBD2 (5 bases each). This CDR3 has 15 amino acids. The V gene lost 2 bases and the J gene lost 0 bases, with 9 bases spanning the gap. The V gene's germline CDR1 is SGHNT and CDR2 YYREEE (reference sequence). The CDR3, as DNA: TGTGCCAGCAGCTTTGGGGGAAGCTCCTACAATGAGCAGTTCTTC. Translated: CASSFGGSSYNEQFF.

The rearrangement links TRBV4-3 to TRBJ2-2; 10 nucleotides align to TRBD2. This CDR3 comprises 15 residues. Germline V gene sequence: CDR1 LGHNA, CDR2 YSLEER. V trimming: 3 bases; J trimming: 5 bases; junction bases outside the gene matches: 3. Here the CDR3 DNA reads TGCGCCAGCAGCCACCTAGCGGGAGATACCGGGGAGCTGTTTTTT. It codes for CASSHLAGDTGELFF.

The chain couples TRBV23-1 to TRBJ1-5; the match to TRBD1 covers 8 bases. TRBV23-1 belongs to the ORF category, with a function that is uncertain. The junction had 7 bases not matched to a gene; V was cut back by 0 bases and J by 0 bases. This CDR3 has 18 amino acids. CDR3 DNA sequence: TGCGCCAGCAGTCAATCTCGGACAGGGATTAATAGCAATCAGCCCCAGCATTTT. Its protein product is CASSQSRTGINSNQPQHF.

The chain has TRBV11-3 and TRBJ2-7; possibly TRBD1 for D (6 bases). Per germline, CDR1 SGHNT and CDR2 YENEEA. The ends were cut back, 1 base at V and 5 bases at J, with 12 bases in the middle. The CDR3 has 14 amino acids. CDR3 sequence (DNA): TGTGCCAGCAGCTTAGGTCCTGGGACACACGAGCAGTACTTC. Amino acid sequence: CASSLGPGTHEQYF.

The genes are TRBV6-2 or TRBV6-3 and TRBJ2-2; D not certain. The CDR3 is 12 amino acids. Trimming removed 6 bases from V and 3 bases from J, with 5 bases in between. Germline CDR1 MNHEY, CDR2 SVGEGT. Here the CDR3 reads CASSSYTGELFF. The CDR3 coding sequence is TGTGCCAGCAGCTCGTACACCGGGGAGCTGTTTTTT.

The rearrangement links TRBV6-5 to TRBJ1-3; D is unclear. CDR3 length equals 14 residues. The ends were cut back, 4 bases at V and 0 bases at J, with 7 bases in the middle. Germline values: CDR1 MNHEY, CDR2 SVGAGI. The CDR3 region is CASSSGGSGNTIYF. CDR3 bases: TGTGCCAGCAGTTCCGGAGGCTCTGGAAACACCATATATTTT.

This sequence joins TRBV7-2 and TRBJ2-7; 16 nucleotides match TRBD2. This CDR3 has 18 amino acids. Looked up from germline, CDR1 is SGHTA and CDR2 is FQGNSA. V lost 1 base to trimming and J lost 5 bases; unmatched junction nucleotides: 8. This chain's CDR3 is CASSLVGTSGRAPHEQYF. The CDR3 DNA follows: TGTGCCAGCAGCTTAGTTGGGACTAGCGGGAGGGCCCCCCACGAGCAGTACTTC.